This TCR beta chain originates from a study of T cell repertoires in cytomegalovirus infection. A note on this clonotype: What it binds is not known.

The CDR3 is made up of 13 amino acids. The germline V gene has CDR1 DFQATT and CDR2 SNEGSKA (reference sequence). With 3 bases removed from V and 1 base from J, the gap between germline ends came to 10 bases. Regarding the study as a whole: Clonotype analysis showed dominance of the ex vivo response by HLA-C-restricted CMV-specific TCR beta clonotypes. Identification of carriers of CMV plus the relevant HLA was performed using cumulative public TCR beta family frequency.

MiXCR, run by TCRdb on the reads, gives a single entry per CDR3 protein. This sample carries hundreds of thousands of distinct CDR3 sequences, less than 25% of them seen once, and the ten largest clones take approximately 8%. What was sequenced was CD8+ T cells from PBMCs. This TCR derives from a human donor in good health (CMV status not recorded). Some clones in this sample may be carry-over from other donors' samples. J is TRBJ2-7 and V is TRBV20-1; D is perhaps TRBD1 (6 bases). The CDR3: CSASDGQSYEQYF. The DNA of the CDR3 is TGCAGTGCTAGTGACGGACAGTCCTACGAGCAGTACTTC.